These T cell receptor beta chains were read from a single sample in a study of identical twins. TCRdb redid the calling of the 5' RACE reads with MiXCR, one entry per CDR3 protein. In the table there are some 1,700,000 distinct CDR3 sequences, roughly 35% of which are singletons. Input material: cord blood. The receptor source for this set is a newborn girl in good health. Both conserved end residues are part of each CDR3. A D gene is named only where the DNA matches it firmly. Where a row states a size, it is once, few, many or the class of an expanded clone; other rows omit it.

len	d_gene	abundance	j_gene	v_gene	CDR3aa	CDR3nt
14	NA	few	TRBJ2-7	TRBV9	CASSVAMGDYEQYF	TGTGCCAGCAGCGTAGCTATGGGGGACTACGAGCAGTACTTC
15	TRBD1	NA	TRBJ2-1	TRBV5-1	CASSQGQGLDNEQFF	TGCGCCAGCAGCCAGGGACAGGGCTTAGACAATGAGCAGTTCTTC
13	NA	few	TRBJ2-5	TRBV5-1	CASSPRDSSEQYF	TGCGCCAGCAGCCCAAGGGACTCATCTGAGCAGTACTTC
14	NA	few	TRBJ2-5	TRBV5-1	CASSLTGRKETQYF	TGCGCCAGCAGCTTGACAGGGAGAAAAGAGACCCAGTACTTC
14	TRBD2	NA	TRBJ2-5	TRBV20-1	CSASGGGPQETQYF	TGCAGTGCGTCCGGCGGGGGACCCCAAGAGACCCAGTACTTC
12	TRBD2	few	TRBJ2-7	TRBV10-3	CAIMGGGYEQYF	TGTGCCATCATGGGGGGGGGCTACGAGCAGTACTTC
13	NA	NA	TRBJ2-7	TRBV7-9	CASSLPNYREQYF	TGTGCCAGCAGCTTACCCAATTACAGGGAGCAGTACTTC
14	TRBD1	many	TRBJ2-7	TRBV12-3/TRBV12-4	CASSSVRGRYEQYF	TGTGCCAGCAGTTCAGTCAGGGGGCGATACGAGCAGTACTTC
13	NA	NA	TRBJ1-2	TRBV7-9	CASSFLDFYGYTF	TGTGCCAGCAGCTTCCTAGATTTCTATGGCTACACCTTC
11	TRBD1	few	TRBJ2-5	TRBV29-1	CSLGTEETQYF	TGCAGCCTGGGGACAGAAGAGACCCAGTACTTC
16	TRBD2	few	TRBJ2-1	TRBV25-1	CASSEGSSGVYNEQFF	TGTGCCAGCAGTGAGGGGTCTAGCGGGGTTTACAATGAGCAGTTCTTC
13	NA	few	TRBJ2-3	TRBV15	CATSRDPPDTQYF	TGTGCCACCAGCAGAGATCCCCCAGATACGCAGTATTTT
15	NA	NA	TRBJ2-7	TRBV6-1	CASSLRRDLSYEQYF	TGTGCCAGCAGCCTTAGGAGGGACCTCTCCTACGAGCAGTACTTC
16	NA	NA	TRBJ1-1	TRBV6-5	CASSYVFAGLNTEAFF	TGTGCCAGCAGTTACGTATTCGCAGGGCTGAACACTGAAGCTTTCTTT
15	TRBD2	many	TRBJ2-7	TRBV5-1	CASSRSTSALYEQYF	TGCGCCAGCAGCCGTTCTACTAGCGCCCTCTACGAGCAGTACTTC
17	TRBD1	few	TRBJ1-1	TRBV5-6	CASSLGTGGNSGAEAFF	TGTGCCAGCAGCCTAGGGACAGGGGGAAATTCGGGAGCTGAAGCTTTCTTT
14	NA	NA	TRBJ1-2	TRBV3-1	CASSRNLRGDGYTF	TGTGCCAGCAGCCGAAATCTTCGAGGGGACGGCTACACCTTC
17	NA	few	TRBJ2-1	TRBV7-4	CASSLVVGASPYNEQFF	TGTGCCAGCAGCTTAGTAGTGGGAGCCAGCCCTTACAATGAGCAGTTCTTC
16	TRBD1	few	TRBJ1-2	TRBV28	CASRSLGTGINYGYTF	TGTGCCAGCAGATCGCTTGGGACAGGGATCAACTATGGCTACACCTTC
15	NA	few	TRBJ1-1	TRBV12-3/TRBV12-4	CASSFRRGLNTEAFF	TGTGCCAGCAGTTTTCGCAGGGGTTTGAACACTGAAGCTTTCTTT
14	TRBD2	NA	TRBJ2-7	TRBV20-1	CSARSSGDYYEQYF	TGCAGTGCTAGGTCTAGCGGGGACTACTACGAGCAGTACTTC
20	TRBD1	few	TRBJ1-1	TRBV15	CATSSPGFFRGRMKDTEAFF	TGTGCCACCAGCAGCCCGGGCTTCTTCAGGGGGCGCATGAAGGACACTGAAGCTTTCTTT
11	NA	few	TRBJ1-1	TRBV12-3/TRBV12-4	CASSLGRAAFF	TGTGCCAGCAGTTTGGGCAGGGCAGCTTTCTTT
13	NA	NA	TRBJ2-1	TRBV6-1	CASSEDSGNEQFF	TGTGCCAGCAGTGAAGACTCGGGCAATGAGCAGTTCTTC
14	TRBD2	NA	TRBJ2-7	TRBV29-1	CSVAPSGGPYEQYF	TGCAGCGTTGCCCCTAGCGGGGGGCCCTACGAGCAGTACTTC
17	TRBD2	once	TRBJ2-1	TRBV5-1	CASSFIWPSGRFNEQFF	TGCGCCAGCAGCTTCATATGGCCTAGCGGGAGGTTCAATGAGCAGTTCTTC
13	NA	many	TRBJ2-7	TRBV4-2	CASSPRLAYEQYF	TGTGCCAGCAGCCCCAGACTAGCCTACGAGCAGTACTTC
11	NA	few	TRBJ2-7	TRBV2	CASKASYEQYF	TGTGCCAGTAAGGCCTCCTACGAGCAGTACTTC
13	NA	few	TRBJ1-4	TRBV20-1	CSARVRSNEKLFF	TGCAGTGCTAGAGTTCGAAGCAATGAAAAACTGTTTTTT
16	NA	few	TRBJ2-5	TRBV20-1	CSARDGKSAGRETQYF	TGCAGTGCTAGAGATGGAAAGTCGGCAGGTCGGGAGACCCAGTACTTC
15	TRBD1	few	TRBJ2-3	TRBV27	CASSLLGQSTDTQYF	TGTGCCAGCAGTTTACTGGGACAGAGCACAGATACGCAGTATTTT
13	NA	NA	TRBJ2-2	TRBV10-3	CATQYPPTGELFF	TGTGCCACCCAGTACCCCCCCACCGGGGAGCTGTTTTTT
14	NA	NA	TRBJ2-5	TRBV12-5	CASGSPQDQETQYF	TGTGCTAGTGGTTCCCCCCAGGACCAAGAGACCCAGTACTTC
14	TRBD1	NA	TRBJ1-5	TRBV20-1	CSAKGGQGRQPQHF	TGCAGTGCTAAGGGCGGACAGGGACGTCAGCCCCAGCATTTT
16	TRBD2	NA	TRBJ2-3	TRBV5-1	CAGSLLTGTRTDKQYF	TGCGCCGGCAGCTTATTAACCGGGACTAGAACAGATAAGCAGTATTTT
18	NA	NA	TRBJ2-5	TRBV25-1	CASSTRRGPLEIGETQYF	TGTGCCAGCAGCACTAGGAGGGGACCCCTGGAAATAGGGGAGACCCAGTACTTC
16	NA	NA	TRBJ2-2	TRBV11-3	CASSWGSPTNTGELFF	TGTGCCAGCAGCTGGGGCAGCCCTACGAACACCGGGGAGCTGTTTTTT
13	NA	NA	TRBJ1-6	TRBV20-1	CSERGPLDSPLHF	TGCAGTGAGAGAGGACCTTTGGATTCACCCCTCCACTTT
15	TRBD1	few	TRBJ1-4	TRBV4-1	CASSQGGQAAEKLFF	TGCGCCAGCAGCCAAGGAGGACAGGCGGCTGAAAAACTGTTTTTT
15	NA	NA	TRBJ2-1	TRBV5-1	CASSFEQTFYNEQFF	TGCGCCAGCAGCTTCGAACAGACTTTCTACAATGAGCAGTTCTTC
17	TRBD1	few	TRBJ1-4	TRBV20-1	CSAPRTGGDDRGEKLFF	TGCAGTGCTCCCCGGACAGGCGGCGATGATAGGGGCGAAAAACTGTTTTTT
18	TRBD2	few	TRBJ2-1	TRBV5-1	CASSSSRLAGGPGNEQFF	TGCGCCAGCAGCTCCTCAAGACTAGCGGGGGGACCGGGCAATGAGCAGTTCTTC
15	NA	NA	TRBJ1-5	TRBV2	CASSERGYSNQPQHF	TGTGCCAGCAGTGAACGCGGATATAGCAATCAGCCCCAGCATTTT
13	NA	NA	TRBJ1-1	TRBV20-1	CSASGTDLTEAFF	TGCAGTGCTAGTGGGACGGACCTCACTGAAGCTTTCTTT
14	TRBD1	many	TRBJ2-3	TRBV13	CASSNGQGADTQYF	TGTGCCAGCAGCAATGGACAGGGCGCAGATACGCAGTATTTT
14	NA	NA	TRBJ2-5	TRBV5-1	CASSLLIGQETQYF	TGCGCCAGCAGCTTGCTTATCGGACAAGAGACCCAGTACTTC
12	NA	many	TRBJ2-3	TRBV4-1	CASSRVADTQYF	TGCGCCAGCAGCCGGGTCGCAGATACGCAGTATTTT
14	NA	few	TRBJ1-1	TRBV7-9	CASSLTGRHTEAFF	TGTGCCAGCAGCTTAACAGGGCGGCACACTGAAGCTTTCTTT
13	TRBD2	NA	TRBJ2-5	TRBV20-1	CSARLAGGKTQYF	TGCAGTGCAAGACTAGCGGGAGGAAAGACCCAGTACTTC
14	NA	many	TRBJ1-2	TRBV11-2	CASSLVARVGGYTF	TGTGCCAGCAGCTTAGTCGCACGCGTCGGGGGCTACACCTTC
17	NA	few	TRBJ1-1	TRBV27	CASRRTSGVVMNTEAFF	TGTGCCAGCAGGCGAACTTCAGGGGTCGTCATGAACACTGAAGCTTTCTTT
16	TRBD1	many	TRBJ1-2	TRBV10-3	CAISEGLADRVYGYTF	TGTGCCATCAGTGAAGGACTGGCGGACAGGGTCTATGGCTACACCTTC
16	NA	NA	TRBJ1-6	TRBV28	CASSLWGDRINSPLHF	TGTGCCAGCAGTTTATGGGGCGACCGCATTAATTCACCCCTCCACTTT
15	TRBD1	NA	TRBJ1-2	TRBV6-6	CASSYTGGEGSGYTF	TGTGCCAGCAGTTACACAGGGGGCGAAGGTAGTGGCTACACCTTC
16	NA	few	TRBJ2-7	TRBV5-6	CASSLMEARINNEQYF	TGTGCCAGCAGCTTGATGGAAGCGAGAATCAACAACGAGCAGTACTTC
15	NA	once	TRBJ2-5	TRBV5-1	CASSLAAGRVHEQYF	TGCGCCAGCAGCTTGGCGGCTGGGCGGGTCCATGAGCAGTACTTC
15	TRBD1	NA	TRBJ2-7	TRBV14	CASSLPGTGLKVQYF	TGTGCCAGCAGCCTCCCCGGGACAGGGCTCAAGGTGCAGTACTTC
14	NA	NA	TRBJ2-1	TRBV20-1	CSARRGLPWNEQFF	TGCAGTGCTAGACGAGGACTTCCCTGGAATGAGCAGTTCTTC